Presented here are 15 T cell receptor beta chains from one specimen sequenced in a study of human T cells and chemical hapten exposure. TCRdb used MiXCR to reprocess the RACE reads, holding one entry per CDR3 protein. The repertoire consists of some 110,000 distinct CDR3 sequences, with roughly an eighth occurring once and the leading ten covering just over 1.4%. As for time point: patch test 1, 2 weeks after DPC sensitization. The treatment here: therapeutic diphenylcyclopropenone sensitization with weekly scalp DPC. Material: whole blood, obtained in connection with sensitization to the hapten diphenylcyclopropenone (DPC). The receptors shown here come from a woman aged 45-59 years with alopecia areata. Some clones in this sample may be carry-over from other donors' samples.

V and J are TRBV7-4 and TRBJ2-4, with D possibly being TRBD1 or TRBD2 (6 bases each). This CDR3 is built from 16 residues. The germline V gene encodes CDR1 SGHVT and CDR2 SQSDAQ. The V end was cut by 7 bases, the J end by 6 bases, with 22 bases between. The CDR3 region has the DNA TGTGCCAGCACCCCACGGCGGGACATCCCAACAAACATTCAGTACTTC. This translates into CASTPRRDIPTNIQYF.

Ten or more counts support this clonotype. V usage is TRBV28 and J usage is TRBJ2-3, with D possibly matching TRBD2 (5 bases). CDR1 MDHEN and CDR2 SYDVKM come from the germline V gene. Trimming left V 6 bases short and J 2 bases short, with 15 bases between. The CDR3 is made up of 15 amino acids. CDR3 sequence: CASSPALAHTDTQYF. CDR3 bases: TGTGCCAGCAGCCCCGCCCTAGCCCACACAGATACGCAGTATTTT. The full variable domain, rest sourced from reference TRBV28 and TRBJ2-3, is DVKVTQSSRYLVKRTGEKVFLECVQDMDHENMFWYRQDPGLGLRLIYFSYDVKMKEKGDIPEGYSVSREKKERFSLILESASTNQTSMYLCASSPALAHTDTQYFGPGTRLTVL.

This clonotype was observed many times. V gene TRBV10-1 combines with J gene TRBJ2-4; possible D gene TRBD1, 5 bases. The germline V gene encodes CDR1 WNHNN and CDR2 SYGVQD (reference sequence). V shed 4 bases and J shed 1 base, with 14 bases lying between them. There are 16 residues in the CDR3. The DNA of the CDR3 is TGCGCCAGCAGTGTCATGAGGCGACAGGCCAAAAACATTCAGTACTTC. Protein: CASSVMRRQAKNIQYF.

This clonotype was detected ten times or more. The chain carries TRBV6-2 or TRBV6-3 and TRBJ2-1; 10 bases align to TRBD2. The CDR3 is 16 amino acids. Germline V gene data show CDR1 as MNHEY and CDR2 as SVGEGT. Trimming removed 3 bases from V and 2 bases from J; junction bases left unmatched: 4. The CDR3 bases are TGTGCCAGCAGTTATGAGCGGGGGGGCACCTACAATGAGCAGTTCTTC. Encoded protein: CASSYERGGTYNEQFF.

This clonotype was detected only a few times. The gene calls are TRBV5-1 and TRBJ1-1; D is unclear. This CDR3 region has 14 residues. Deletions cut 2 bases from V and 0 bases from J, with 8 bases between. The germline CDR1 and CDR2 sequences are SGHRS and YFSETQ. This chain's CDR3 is CASSFRLMNTEAFF. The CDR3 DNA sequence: TGCGCCAGCAGCTTCCGCTTAATGAACACTGAAGCTTTCTTT.

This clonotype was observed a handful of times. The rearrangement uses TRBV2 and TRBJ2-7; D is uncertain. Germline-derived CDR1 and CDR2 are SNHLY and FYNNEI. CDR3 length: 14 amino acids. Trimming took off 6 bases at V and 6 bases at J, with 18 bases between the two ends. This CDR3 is CASRFGQSPGEQYF. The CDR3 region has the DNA TGTGCCAGCAGGTTTGGGCAGTCGCCAGGCGAGCAGTACTTC.

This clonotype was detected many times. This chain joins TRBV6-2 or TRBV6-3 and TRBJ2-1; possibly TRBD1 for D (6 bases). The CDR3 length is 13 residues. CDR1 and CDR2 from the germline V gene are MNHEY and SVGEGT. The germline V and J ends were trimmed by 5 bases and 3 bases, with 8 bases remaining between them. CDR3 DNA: TGTGCCAGCAGTGGGACATTCTACAATGAGCAGTTCTTC. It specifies CASSGTFYNEQFF.

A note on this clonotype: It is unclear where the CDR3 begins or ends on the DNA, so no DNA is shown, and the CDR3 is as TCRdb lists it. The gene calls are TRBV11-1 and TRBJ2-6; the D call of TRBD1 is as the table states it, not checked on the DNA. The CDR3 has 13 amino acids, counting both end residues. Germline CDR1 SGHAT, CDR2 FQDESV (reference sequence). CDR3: CASSVGTGIVPTF.

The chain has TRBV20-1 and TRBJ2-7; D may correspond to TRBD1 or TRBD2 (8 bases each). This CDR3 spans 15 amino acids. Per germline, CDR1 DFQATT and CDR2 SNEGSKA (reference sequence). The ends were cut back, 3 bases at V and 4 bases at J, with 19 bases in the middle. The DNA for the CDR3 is TGCAGTGCTAGCCCCATTAGCGGGACAGGATACGAGCAGTACTTC. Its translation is CSASPISGTGYEQYF.

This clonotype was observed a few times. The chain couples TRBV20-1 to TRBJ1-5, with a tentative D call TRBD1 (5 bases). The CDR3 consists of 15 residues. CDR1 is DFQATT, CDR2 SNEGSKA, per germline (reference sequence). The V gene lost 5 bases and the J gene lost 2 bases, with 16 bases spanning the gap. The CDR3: CSARRGESGNQPQHF. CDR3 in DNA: TGCAGTGCTCGGCGGGGGGAATCGGGCAATCAGCCCCAGCATTTT.

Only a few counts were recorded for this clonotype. DNA of the CDR3: TGTGCCAGCAGCCCCCGGGCGGGGCCCACAGATACGCAGTATTTT. Residues: CASSPRAGPTDTQYF. The chain has TRBV7-2 and TRBJ2-3; D may be TRBD2 (6 bases). There are 15 residues in the CDR3. V was pared by 5 bases and J by 2 bases, with 14 bases between. Germline CDR1 is SGHTA and CDR2 is FQGNSA.

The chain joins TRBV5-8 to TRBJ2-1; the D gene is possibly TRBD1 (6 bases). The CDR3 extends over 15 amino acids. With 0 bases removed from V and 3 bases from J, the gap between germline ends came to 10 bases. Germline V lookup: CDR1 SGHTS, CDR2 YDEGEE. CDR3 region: CASSLAGDLYNEQFF. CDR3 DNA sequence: TGTGCCAGCAGCTTGGCAGGGGACCTCTACAATGAGCAGTTCTTC. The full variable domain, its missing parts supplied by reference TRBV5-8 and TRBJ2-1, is EAGVTQSPTHLIKTRGQQATLRCSPISGHTSVYWYQQALGLGLQFLLWYDEGEERNRGNFPPRFSGRQFPNYSSELNVNALELEDSALYLCASSLAGDLYNEQFFGPGTRLTVL.

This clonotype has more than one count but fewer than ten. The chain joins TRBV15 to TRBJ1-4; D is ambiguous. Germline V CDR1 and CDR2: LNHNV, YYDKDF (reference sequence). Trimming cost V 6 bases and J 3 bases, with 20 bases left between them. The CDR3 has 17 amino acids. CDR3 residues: CATRGRGPLAANEKLFF. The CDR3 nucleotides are TGTGCCACCAGAGGGAGAGGACCGTTGGCGGCTAATGAAAAACTGTTTTTT.

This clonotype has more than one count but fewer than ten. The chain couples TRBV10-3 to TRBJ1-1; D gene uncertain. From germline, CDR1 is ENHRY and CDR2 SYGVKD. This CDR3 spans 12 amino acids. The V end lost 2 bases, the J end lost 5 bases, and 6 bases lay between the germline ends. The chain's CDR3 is CAISEGRTEAFF. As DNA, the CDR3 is TGTGCCATCAGTGAGGGGAGGACTGAAGCTTTCTTT.

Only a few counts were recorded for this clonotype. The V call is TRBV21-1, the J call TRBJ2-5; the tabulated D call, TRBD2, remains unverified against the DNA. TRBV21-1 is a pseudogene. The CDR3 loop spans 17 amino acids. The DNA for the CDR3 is TGTGCCAGCAGCAGGACTAGCGGGAGGGCCGGGGAAGAGACCCAGTACTTC. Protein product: CASSRTSGRAGEETQYF.